The present T cell receptor beta chain was sequenced within a study of shared clonotypes between healthy human individuals. Study background: Donor ages ranged 18 to 49 years: a couple of women, a few men. CD4 naive cells filled three plates per donor, CD4 memory three, CD8 naive two and CD8 memory one. Whole-study results and caveats: The study's rarefaction showed incomplete sorted-subset sequencing despite large depth.

Points on this clone: Its cognate antigen is unknown.

Trimming shortened V by 5 bases and J by 4 bases, and 14 bases separated the two germline ends. The CDR3 runs to 14 residues. Germline assignment: CDR1 MNHEY and CDR2 SVGAGI. Partitioning of CD4+ cells yielded a CD45RA+ naive subset and a CD45RA-negative memory subset. Repertoires were generated with immunoSEQ multiplex PCR, while TCRdb's copy carries only in-frame clones and drops some. The repertoire includes over 950,000 clones, approximately 80% of them detected once, and more than 0.85% sits in the top ten. The sequence derives from a man younger than 35 in good health. Some clones in this sample may be carry-over from other donors' samples. The specimen was memory CD4+ T cells from PBMCs. Subset indicated: CD45RA-negative fraction. The chain combines TRBV6-5 with TRBJ1-1; D uncertain. Here the CDR3 reads CASSPPEDFTEAFF. The DNA for the CDR3 is TGTGCCAGCAGTCCACCAGAGGACTTCACTGAAGCTTTCTTT.